This TCR beta chain stems from a study of OX40 agonist ivuxolimab in advanced cancers. Data came from immunoSEQ multiplex PCR; TCRdb stores just in-frame clones and leaves some out. The data hold nearly 25,000 clones, with 79% observed a single time. Germline values: CDR1 SGHDT, CDR2 YYEEEE. This CDR3 is 12 amino acids long. V was pared by 2 bases and J by 7 bases, with 10 bases between. The TCR sequence derives from an adult with an advanced solid tumor such as melanoma, head and neck, liver or kidney cancer. Source: CD4+ or CD8+ T cells sorted from blood, taken in a trial of the OX40 agonist ivuxolimab. The chain joins TRBV5-6 to TRBJ2-7; D is ambiguous. The DNA for the CDR3 is TGTGCCAGCAGCTTAGCCATGAAGGAGCAGTACTTC. It specifies CASSLAMKEQYF.